The clone carrying this TCR beta chain appeared a few times. Its antigen remains unknown. Germline V gene lookup returns CDR1 MDHEN and CDR2 SYDVKM. The CDR3 is made up of 18 amino acids. With V trimmed by 4 bases and J by 0 bases, 15 bases remained unmatched. These data come from a study of cytomegalovirus exposure and HLA in healthy donors. Study background: Unique TCRs from HLA-typed donors, roughly 89 million of them, were held in an early data release.

Broader study findings: According to the study, 160 or so TCR beta chains were cytomegalovirus-associated.

The PCR ran on 60 Vbeta and 13 Jbeta primers. In the original workflow: An analysis performed later counted 60 million to 90 million unique TCR beta chains (roughly 10 million of them shared). The protocol was immunoSEQ multiplex PCR, while the TCRdb copy is restricted to in-frame clones and leaves out a portion. V and J calls and clone size are those listed in that table; D and trimming were worked out from the DNA. The profile shows approximately 110,000 clones, approximately 80% of them singletons. Sequencing was performed on PBMCs. The sequence was obtained from a middle-aged man in good health and CMV-seronegative. The chain combines TRBV28 with TRBJ2-7, with 7 bases matching TRBD1. The CDR3, as DNA: TGTGCCAGCAGTTCCTACCCGAGGCAGGGGGATCTCTCCTACGAGCAGTACTTC. Residues: CASSSYPRQGDLSYEQYF.